This entry lists 22 T cell receptor beta chains sequenced from one sample in a study of patients and donors after allogeneic stem cell transplantation. TCRdb reprocessed the RT-PCR reads via MiXCR and lists one record per CDR3 protein. The sample consists of a few hundred thousand distinct CDR3 sequences, roughly 14% of them appearing once. The sequenced sample was blood, either unsorted or a sorted T cell fraction (not recorded which). The source is a human donor who was either an allogeneic HSCT recipient or a stem cell or donor lymphocyte infusion donor (not recorded which). It is not recorded whose cells these are; they may come from a transplant donor.

This clonotype was recorded a few times. This chain links TRBV5-1 with TRBJ2-5; D is possibly TRBD1 (5 bases). Germline V lookup: CDR1 SGHRS, CDR2 YFSETQ. The CDR3 runs 15 residues. Deletions cut 9 bases from V and 3 bases from J, with 21 bases between. CDR3 loop: CATSAQGVLKETQYF. The CDR3 bases are TGCGCCACCTCCGCCCAAGGGGTCCTCAAAGAGACCCAGTACTTC.

The genes are TRBV12-3 or TRBV12-4 and TRBJ2-1; 12 nucleotides line up with TRBD2. The CDR3 totals 18 residues. The ends lost 3 bases at V and 4 bases at J; junction bases unmatched: 10. Written as DNA, the CDR3 is TGTGCCAGCAGTTTGCTAGCGGGGGGGTATCAGCAGTACAATGAGCAGTTCTTC. Translation: CASSLLAGGYQQYNEQFF.

This clonotype showed up many times. The V gene is TRBV10-3, the J gene TRBJ1-1, with a possible D match to TRBD1 (6 bases). V was pared by 8 bases and J by 5 bases, with 12 bases between. This CDR3 is 12 amino acids long. The V gene's germline CDR1 is ENHRY and CDR2 SYGVKD. In nucleotides, the CDR3 is TGTGCCATCGGGAAGGGGGAGACTGAAGCTTTCTTT. Translating it yields CAIGKGETEAFF.

This clonotype appeared a few times. The CDR3: CASSSAGGHGLSGELFF. CDR3 sequence (DNA): TGTGCCAGCAGCAGCGCGGGGGGGCATGGATTATCCGGGGAGCTGTTTTTT. This chain joins TRBV7-3 and TRBJ2-2; 9 bases are shared with TRBD2. CDR3 length equals 17 residues. Germline V lookup: CDR1 SGHTA, CDR2 FQGTGA. V trimming: 5 bases; J trimming: 6 bases; junction bases outside the gene matches: 13.

The chain uses TRBV5-6 and TRBJ2-5, with D possibly matching TRBD1 (5 bases). Germline V gene lookup returns CDR1 SGHDT and CDR2 YYEEEE. The V end lost 0 bases, the J end lost 5 bases, and 14 bases lay between the germline ends. This CDR3 is built from 15 residues. The CDR3 DNA is TGTGCCAGCAGCTTGGCTACAGGACACCCCGAGACCCAGTACTTC. Amino acid sequence: CASSLATGHPETQYF.

A few counts support this clonotype. The junction departs from germline at one end; a sequencing error may be responsible. The chain joins TRBV7-7 to TRBJ2-7; D tentatively reads TRBD1 or TRBD2 (6 bases each). CDR3 length: 14 amino acids. Germline V gene sequence: CDR1 SSHAT, CDR2 FNYEAQ (reference sequence). The DNA of the CDR3 is TGTGCTAGCAGCCCCGGGGGCGTTGCTGAAGAGCAGTACTTC. Its protein product is CASSPGGVAEEQYF.

This clonotype was observed a few times. The chain combines TRBV12-3 or TRBV12-4 with TRBJ2-7; D unresolved. There are 14 residues in the CDR3. The ends were cut back, 1 base at V and 1 base at J, with 8 bases in the middle. The CDR3 nucleotides are TGTGCCAGCAGTTTAGGTACCAGATCCTACGAGCAGTACTTC. Its translation is CASSLGTRSYEQYF.

This clonotype was counted a few times. The V call is TRBV9, the J call TRBJ2-1; the match to TRBD1 covers 9 bases. This CDR3 contains 16 residues. Losses at the gene ends were 1 base for V and 3 bases for J; bases not matched to a gene: 5. Germline-derived CDR1 and CDR2 are SGDLS and YYNGEE. The DNA for the CDR3 is TGTGCCAGCAGCGTAAGGAGGGGACAGGGCTACAATGAGCAGTTCTTC. As protein: CASSVRRGQGYNEQFF.

V is TRBV5-1 and J is TRBJ1-3; no definite D call. In germline, CDR1 is SGHRS, CDR2 YFSETQ. The CDR3 covers 16 residues. Trimming cost V 0 bases and J 0 bases, with 10 bases left between them. CDR3 nucleotide sequence: TGCGCCAGCAGCTTGGCGGGCAGCAACTCTGGAAACACCATATATTTT. It translates to CASSLAGSNSGNTIYF.

The chain combines TRBV14 with TRBJ1-1; no firm D call. Trimming shortened V by 4 bases and J by 10 bases, and 25 bases separated the two germline ends. Looked up from germline, CDR1 is SGHDN and CDR2 is FVKESK. CDR3 length equals 16 residues. CDR3 residues: CASSPAGGNPAHGAFF. The CDR3 nucleotides are TGTGCCAGCAGCCCAGCGGGAGGCAACCCAGCCCATGGAGCTTTCTTT.

This chain uses TRBV5-8 with TRBJ2-7, with D uncertain. The germline CDR1 and CDR2 sequences are SGHTS and YDEGEE. Trimming shortened V by 4 bases and J by 3 bases, and 5 bases separated the two germline ends. This CDR3 spans 11 amino acids. CDR3 DNA sequence: TGTGCCAGCAGCATTTACTACGAGCAGTACTTC. Translation gives CASSIYYEQYF.

This clonotype has at least ten counts. The chain is built from TRBV7-2 and TRBJ2-1; 9 positions agree with TRBD1. In germline, CDR1 is SGHTA, CDR2 FQGNSA. This CDR3 has 16 amino acids. J was trimmed by 4 bases and V by 0 bases; bases with no gene match: 4. The CDR3 DNA follows: TGTGCCAGCAGCTTAGCTTCGACAGGGGGGTACAATGAGCAGTTCTTC. It specifies CASSLASTGGYNEQFF.

This clonotype was observed a few times. The J gene is TRBJ1-1, the V gene TRBV20-1; 11 nucleotides agree with TRBD1. The CDR3 has 18 residues. Germline-derived CDR1 and CDR2 are DFQATT and SNEGSKA (reference sequence). The junction had 13 bases not matched to a gene; V was cut back by 3 bases and J by 1 base. CDR3 in DNA: TGCAGTGCTAGGGACTCCCGGACAGGGGGCATCTCGAACACTGAAGCTTTCTTT. It yields the protein CSARDSRTGGISNTEAFF.

This clonotype was observed a handful of times. This chain connects TRBV12-3 or TRBV12-4 to TRBJ2-7, with 13 bases that match TRBD2. CDR3 size: 17 residues. The V gene end was trimmed by 1 base and the J gene end by 3 bases; junction bases not matched to a gene: 6. CDR3 sequence (DNA): TGTGCCAGCAGTTTAGTTCAAGGACTAGCGGGAGACTACGAGCAGTACTTC. Translated, it gives CASSLVQGLAGDYEQYF.

This clonotype was found a few times. This chain joins TRBV24-1 and TRBJ2-1; D unresolved. V was pared by 5 bases and J by 1 base, with 8 bases between. The length of the CDR3 is 14 residues. Germline CDR1 is KGHDR and CDR2 is SFDVKD. CDR3 in amino acids: CATSARQSYNEQFF. The CDR3 DNA reads TGTGCCACCAGTGCTCGGCAGTCCTACAATGAGCAGTTCTTC.

The rearrangement uses TRBV20-1 and TRBJ2-3; 8 positions match TRBD2. V trimming: 5 bases; J trimming: 4 bases; junction bases outside the gene matches: 2. Looked up from germline, CDR1 is DFQATT and CDR2 is SNEGSKA (reference sequence). The CDR3 spans 12 residues. The CDR3 DNA reads TGCAGTGCTGGGACTAGTTCAGATACGCAGTATTTT. Translation: CSAGTSSDTQYF.

This clonotype turned up a few times. The junction differs from germline at one of its ends, possibly a read error. The rearrangement joins TRBV12-3 or TRBV12-4 to TRBJ1-2, with TRBD1 matching over 7 bases. This CDR3 has 14 residues. The CDR3 loop reads CASSLGQGNNGYTF. As DNA, the CDR3 is TGTGCCAGCAGTTTAGGACAGGGTAACAATGGCTACACCTTC.

This clonotype was observed a few times. This rearrangement joins TRBV5-1 to TRBJ2-4; D perhaps matches TRBD1 (6 bases). Per germline, CDR1 SGHRS and CDR2 YFSETQ. Trimming stripped 3 bases from V and 0 bases from J, with 13 bases between. The CDR3 is 16 residues long. CDR3: CASSSGQNLAKNIQYF. The CDR3 DNA sequence: TGCGCCAGCAGCTCCGGACAGAATCTAGCCAAAAACATTCAGTACTTC.

The J gene is TRBJ2-7, the V gene TRBV6-1; no firm D call. The CDR3 runs 13 residues. The germline V gene has CDR1 MNHNS and CDR2 SASEGT. V lost 2 bases to trimming and J lost 3 bases, with 8 bases between them. The CDR3 DNA follows: TGTGCCAGCAGTGAACAAGCGTTCTACGAGCAGTACTTC. This sequence encodes CASSEQAFYEQYF.

The sample holds one count of this clonotype. The chain combines TRBV30 with TRBJ2-5; D is possibly TRBD1 (5 bases). The V gene's germline CDR1 is GTSNPN and CDR2 SVGIG (reference sequence). This CDR3 comprises 13 residues. Trimming shortened V by 1 base and J by 3 bases, and 9 bases separated the two germline ends. The CDR3 nucleotides are TGTGCCTGGAGTGGCCGCAGGGAAGAGACCCAGTACTTC. Translated: CAWSGRREETQYF. The full variable domain, completed using reference TRBV30 and TRBJ2-5, is SQTIHQWPATLVQPVGSPLSLECTVEGTSNPNLYWYRQAAGRGLQLLFYSVGIGQISSEVPQNLSASRPQDRQFILSSKKLLLSDSGFYLCAWSGRREETQYFGPGTRLLVL.

Comments on this clonotype: The junction does not match germline at one end; this may be a read error. The chain couples TRBV3-1 to TRBJ2-1; 8 bases fit TRBD2. This CDR3 comprises 13 residues. Per germline, CDR1 LGHDT and CDR2 YNNKEL (reference sequence). The CDR3 coding sequence is TGTGCCAGCAGCCAAGTTCATGGGTCGGGAGGGCTCTTC. Protein product: CASSQVHGSGGLF.

This clonotype was observed a few times. This chain joins TRBV7-8 and TRBJ2-5, with D hard to call. This CDR3 comprises 14 residues. The V gene lost 0 bases and the J gene lost 2 bases, with 7 bases spanning the gap. The germline V gene encodes CDR1 SGHVS and CDR2 FQNEAQ. DNA of the CDR3: TGTGCCAGCAGCTTAGCGGTAGAACAAGAGACCCAGTACTTC. Amino acid sequence: CASSLAVEQETQYF.